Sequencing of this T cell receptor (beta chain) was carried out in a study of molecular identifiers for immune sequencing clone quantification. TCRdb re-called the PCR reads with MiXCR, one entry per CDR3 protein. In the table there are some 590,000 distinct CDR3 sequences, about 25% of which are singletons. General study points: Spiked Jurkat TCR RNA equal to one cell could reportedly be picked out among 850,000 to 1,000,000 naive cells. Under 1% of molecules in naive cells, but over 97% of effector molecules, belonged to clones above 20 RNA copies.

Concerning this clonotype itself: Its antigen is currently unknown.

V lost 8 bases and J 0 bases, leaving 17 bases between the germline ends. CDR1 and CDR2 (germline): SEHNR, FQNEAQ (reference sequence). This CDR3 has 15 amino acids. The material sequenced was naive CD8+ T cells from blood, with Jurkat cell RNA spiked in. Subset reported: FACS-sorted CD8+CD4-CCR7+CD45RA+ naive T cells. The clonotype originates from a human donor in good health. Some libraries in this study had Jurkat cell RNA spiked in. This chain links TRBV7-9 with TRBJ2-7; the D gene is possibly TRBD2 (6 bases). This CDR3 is CASGLVAGSSYEQYF. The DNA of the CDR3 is TGTGCCAGCGGACTGGTAGCCGGGAGCTCCTACGAGCAGTACTTC. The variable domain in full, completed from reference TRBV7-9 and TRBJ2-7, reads DTGVSQNPRHKITKRGQNVTFRCDPISEHNRLYWYRQTLGQGPEFLTYFQNEAQLEKSRLLSDRFSAERPKGSFSTLEIQRTEQGDSAMYLCASGLVAGSSYEQYFGPGTRLTVT.